The rows below give T cell receptor beta chains drawn from one sample of a study of cytomegalovirus exposure and HLA in healthy donors. Libraries were prepared by immunoSEQ multiplex PCR; TCRdb keeps only in-frame clonotypes and omits some of them. The sample consists of about 140,000 clones, 80% of them appearing once. What was sequenced was PBMCs. These receptors were collected from a male donor in good health and CMV-seronegative. Both conserved end residues are part of each CDR3. The order of the fields is clone size, D gene, J gene, V gene, CDR3 DNA, CDR3 protein. A D gene is named only where the DNA matches it firmly. Size is stated for part of the rows, as once, few or many counts, or as a class when the clone is expanded.

abundance: once
d_gene: TRBD1
j_gene: TRBJ2-1
v_gene: TRBV25-1
CDR3nt: TGTGCCAGCAGTGATGGGCAGGGGGTTTACAATGAGCAGTTCTTC
CDR3aa: CASSDGQGVYNEQFF

abundance: NA
d_gene: NA
j_gene: TRBJ1-1
v_gene: TRBV13
CDR3nt: TGTGCCAGCAGCTTAGAAGGCGGGGCTTTCTTT
CDR3aa: CASSLEGGAFF

abundance: NA
d_gene: TRBD1
j_gene: TRBJ1-2
v_gene: TRBV28
CDR3nt: TGTGCCAGCAGCCCAACCCCGGGACAGCTTAACTATGGCTACACCTTC
CDR3aa: CASSPTPGQLNYGYTF

abundance: NA
d_gene: TRBD1
j_gene: TRBJ2-2
v_gene: TRBV4-2
CDR3nt: TGTGCCAGCAGCCAAGATAGGGGGCTAGGTGGCGGGGAGCTGTTTTTT
CDR3aa: CASSQDRGLGGGELFF

abundance: NA
d_gene: TRBD1
j_gene: TRBJ2-7
v_gene: TRBV5-1
CDR3nt: TGCGCCAGCAAAATGTCCGGACAGGGATCCTACGAGCAGTACTTC
CDR3aa: CASKMSGQGSYEQYF

abundance: NA
d_gene: NA
j_gene: TRBJ1-1
v_gene: TRBV6-6
CDR3nt: TGTGCCAGCAGTATAGTCATGAACACTGAAGCTTTCTTT
CDR3aa: CASSIVMNTEAFF

abundance: NA
d_gene: NA
j_gene: TRBJ1-2
v_gene: TRBV7-9
CDR3nt: TGTGCCAGCAGCTTTACAAACGGCTACACCTTC
CDR3aa: CASSFTNGYTF

abundance: NA
d_gene: NA
j_gene: TRBJ1-1
v_gene: TRBV6-6
CDR3nt: TGTGCCAGCAGCGAACGGAGCATGAACACTGAAGCTTTCTTT
CDR3aa: CASSERSMNTEAFF

abundance: NA
d_gene: NA
j_gene: TRBJ2-7
v_gene: TRBV5-4
CDR3nt: TGTGCCAGCAGCTTGATGCAGGGCTCACCCTACGAGCAGTACTTC
CDR3aa: CASSLMQGSPYEQYF

abundance: NA
d_gene: TRBD2
j_gene: TRBJ2-3
v_gene: TRBV19
CDR3nt: TGTGCCAGTAGTCTTAGCGGGGGGGCTATTCGTACGCAGTATTTT
CDR3aa: CASSLSGGAIRTQYF

abundance: NA
d_gene: NA
j_gene: TRBJ1-4
v_gene: TRBV10-3
CDR3nt: TGTGCCATCAGTGACTCAGGGGCGGAAAAACTGTTTTTT
CDR3aa: CAISDSGAEKLFF

abundance: NA
d_gene: TRBD2
j_gene: TRBJ2-1
v_gene: TRBV7-3
CDR3nt: TGTGCCAGCAGCTCGAGGGGCCTAGCGGGGGGCCGCAATGAGCAGTTCTTC
CDR3aa: CASSSRGLAGGRNEQFF

abundance: NA
d_gene: NA
j_gene: TRBJ1-5
v_gene: TRBV5-1
CDR3nt: TGCGCCAGCAGCTTGGGTGAGGGTCCGAGCAATCAGCCCCAGCATTTT
CDR3aa: CASSLGEGPSNQPQHF

abundance: NA
d_gene: NA
j_gene: TRBJ2-5
v_gene: TRBV5-1
CDR3nt: TGCGCCAGCAGCTTGGAACAGCCAGAAGAGACCCAGTACTTC
CDR3aa: CASSLEQPEETQYF

abundance: NA
d_gene: NA
j_gene: TRBJ2-2
v_gene: TRBV7-9
CDR3nt: TGTGCCAGCAGCTATCACGGGGAGCTGTTTTTT
CDR3aa: CASSYHGELFF

abundance: NA
d_gene: NA
j_gene: TRBJ2-7
v_gene: TRBV27
CDR3nt: TGTGCCAGCAGTTTTACAGACCACTACGAGCAGTACTTC
CDR3aa: CASSFTDHYEQYF

abundance: few
d_gene: NA
j_gene: TRBJ1-6
v_gene: TRBV27
CDR3nt: TGTGCCAGCAGTTTAAGCGGGGGGAGTAATTCACCCCTCCACTTT
CDR3aa: CASSLSGGSNSPLHF

abundance: NA
d_gene: TRBD1
j_gene: TRBJ1-2
v_gene: TRBV28
CDR3nt: TGTGCCAGCAGTCTGCCCTACAGGGGTGGTGGCTACACCTTC
CDR3aa: CASSLPYRGGGYTF

abundance: NA
d_gene: TRBD2
j_gene: TRBJ2-2
v_gene: TRBV30
CDR3nt: TGTGCCTGGAGCGGGGGGGCAGGCGGGGAGCTGTTTTTT
CDR3aa: CAWSGGAGGELFF

abundance: few
d_gene: NA
j_gene: TRBJ2-5
v_gene: TRBV5-6
CDR3nt: TGTGCCAGCAGCTTGGGAACGAGGGCCGTGGGGGAGACCCAGTACTTC
CDR3aa: CASSLGTRAVGETQYF

abundance: NA
d_gene: TRBD1
j_gene: TRBJ2-2
v_gene: TRBV19
CDR3nt: TGTGCCAGTTCACCGCCGGGGACAGGGTACACCGGGGAGCTGTTTTTT
CDR3aa: CASSPPGTGYTGELFF

abundance: NA
d_gene: TRBD2
j_gene: TRBJ2-1
v_gene: TRBV23-1
CDR3nt: TGCGCCAGCAGTCAACGGGGGGGGACCTACAATGAGCAGTTCTTC
CDR3aa: CASSQRGGTYNEQFF

abundance: NA
d_gene: NA
j_gene: TRBJ1-1
v_gene: TRBV29-1
CDR3nt: TGCAGCGTTGAATCAGGGGTAAACACTGAAGCTTTCTTT
CDR3aa: CSVESGVNTEAFF

abundance: NA
d_gene: NA
j_gene: TRBJ2-1
v_gene: TRBV19
CDR3nt: TGTGCCAGTAGTATAGACCGAGCAGCGGGCTCCTACAATGAGCAGTTCTTC
CDR3aa: CASSIDRAAGSYNEQFF

abundance: NA
d_gene: NA
j_gene: TRBJ2-7
v_gene: TRBV10-2
CDR3nt: TGCGCCAGCAGTGAGTCTGATTCAGGGGAGGGACACGAGCAGTACTTC
CDR3aa: CASSESDSGEGHEQYF

abundance: NA
d_gene: NA
j_gene: TRBJ1-1
v_gene: TRBV27
CDR3nt: TGTGCCAGCAGGACTTTGAACACTGAAGCTTTCTTT
CDR3aa: CASRTLNTEAFF

abundance: NA
d_gene: NA
j_gene: TRBJ1-1
v_gene: TRBV5-5
CDR3nt: TGTGCCAGCAGCTGGGGAACAGGGAGCCCTGAAGCTTTCTTT
CDR3aa: CASSWGTGSPEAFF

abundance: NA
d_gene: TRBD1
j_gene: TRBJ2-5
v_gene: TRBV5-1
CDR3nt: TGCGCCAGCAGCTCCGGGACAGGAGAGACCCAGTACTTC
CDR3aa: CASSSGTGETQYF

abundance: few
d_gene: TRBD2
j_gene: TRBJ2-3
v_gene: TRBV27
CDR3nt: TGTGCCACTGCCGGGGGGGGCTCGGATACGCAGTATTTT
CDR3aa: CATAGGGSDTQYF

abundance: NA
d_gene: NA
j_gene: TRBJ2-1
v_gene: TRBV10-3
CDR3nt: TGTGCCATCAACAATCTAGACAGCTACAATGAGCAGTTCTTC
CDR3aa: CAINNLDSYNEQFF

abundance: few
d_gene: NA
j_gene: TRBJ1-1
v_gene: TRBV6-1
CDR3nt: TGTGCCAGCAGTGAAGCCGGGGGGGGTGATGAAGCTTTCTTT
CDR3aa: CASSEAGGGDEAFF

abundance: once
d_gene: NA
j_gene: TRBJ1-2
v_gene: TRBV5-6
CDR3nt: TGTGCCAGCAGCTTGGGCCAGGGCCCCTACTATGGTTACACCTTC
CDR3aa: CASSLGQGPYYGYTF

abundance: few
d_gene: NA
j_gene: TRBJ2-3
v_gene: TRBV28
CDR3nt: TGTGCCAGCAGTTTATTTCAACTTTGGGGGACTCTCCTTAACTCTAGCACAGATACGCAGTATTTT
CDR3aa: CASSLFQLWGTLLNSSTDTQYF

abundance: NA
d_gene: NA
j_gene: TRBJ2-5
v_gene: TRBV7-2
CDR3nt: TGTGCCAGCAGCTTACAAGCGTTACGGGGAGGAGAGACCCAGTACTTC
CDR3aa: CASSLQALRGGETQYF

abundance: NA
d_gene: NA
j_gene: TRBJ1-6
v_gene: TRBV2
CDR3nt: TGTGCCAGCAGTCGGGAATATAATTCACCCCTCCACTTT
CDR3aa: CASSREYNSPLHF

abundance: once
d_gene: TRBD1
j_gene: TRBJ2-7
v_gene: TRBV19
CDR3nt: TGTGCCAGTAGTAAAGAGAGGGCAGGGGGCTACGAGCAGTACTTC
CDR3aa: CASSKERAGGYEQYF

abundance: NA
d_gene: NA
j_gene: TRBJ1-6
v_gene: TRBV9
CDR3nt: TGTGCCAGCAGCCCACTGGAGAATTCACCCCTCCACTTT
CDR3aa: CASSPLENSPLHF

abundance: NA
d_gene: TRBD1
j_gene: TRBJ1-1
v_gene: TRBV2
CDR3nt: TGTGGTAGCAACCTCAGGGGGCACACTGAAGCTTTCTTT
CDR3aa: CGSNLRGHTEAFF

abundance: once
d_gene: TRBD2
j_gene: TRBJ2-1
v_gene: TRBV2
CDR3nt: TGTGCCAGCGCTAGCGGGGGGTACAATGAGCAGTTCTTC
CDR3aa: CASASGGYNEQFF

abundance: NA
d_gene: NA
j_gene: TRBJ2-7
v_gene: TRBV5-1
CDR3nt: TGCGCCAGCAGCCCCACAGGGGAGCAGTACTTC
CDR3aa: CASSPTGEQYF

abundance: NA
d_gene: NA
j_gene: TRBJ1-1
v_gene: TRBV4-2
CDR3nt: TGTGCCAGCAGCCAAGATGATGCGGGGATCCCTGAAGCTTTCTTT
CDR3aa: CASSQDDAGIPEAFF

abundance: NA
d_gene: NA
j_gene: TRBJ1-3
v_gene: TRBV27
CDR3nt: TGTGCCAGCAGTTTCGACAGCAACTCTGGAAACACCATATATTTT
CDR3aa: CASSFDSNSGNTIYF

abundance: NA
d_gene: NA
j_gene: TRBJ2-2
v_gene: TRBV6-6
CDR3nt: TGTGCCAGCAGTATAGTGAACACCGGGGAGCTGTTTTTT
CDR3aa: CASSIVNTGELFF

abundance: once
d_gene: NA
j_gene: TRBJ2-2
v_gene: TRBV18
CDR3nt: TGTGCCAGCTCACCGCCTAACCCAGGGACAAACACCGGGGAGCTGTTTTTT
CDR3aa: CASSPPNPGTNTGELFF

abundance: few
d_gene: NA
j_gene: TRBJ1-3
v_gene: TRBV6-1
CDR3nt: TGTGCCAGCAGTGAAAATCGTGGGACAACTGGAAACACCATATATTTT
CDR3aa: CASSENRGTTGNTIYF

abundance: NA
d_gene: NA
j_gene: TRBJ1-6
v_gene: TRBV18
CDR3nt: TGTGCCAGCTCACCATCCAGCCTAGGTGTTCCCCTCCACTTT
CDR3aa: CASSPSSLGVPLHF

abundance: once
d_gene: TRBD1
j_gene: TRBJ2-7
v_gene: TRBV18
CDR3nt: TGTGCCAGCTCACCCGGGACAGGGGGGGACGAGCAGTACTTC
CDR3aa: CASSPGTGGDEQYF

abundance: NA
d_gene: NA
j_gene: TRBJ2-1
v_gene: TRBV7-2
CDR3nt: TGTGCCAGCAGCCATCCAGGCCGGGGGAGGAATGAGCAGTTCTTC
CDR3aa: CASSHPGRGRNEQFF

abundance: NA
d_gene: NA
j_gene: TRBJ1-1
v_gene: TRBV28
CDR3nt: TGTGCCAGCAGTTTAATACAGACGAACACTGAAGCTTTCTTT
CDR3aa: CASSLIQTNTEAFF

abundance: NA
d_gene: TRBD1
j_gene: TRBJ2-2
v_gene: TRBV11-2
CDR3nt: TGTGCCAGCAGCTTAGGTCGGGGACAGGTCGTTGGCACCGGGGAGCTGTTTTTT
CDR3aa: CASSLGRGQVVGTGELFF

abundance: NA
d_gene: NA
j_gene: TRBJ1-1
v_gene: TRBV6-1
CDR3nt: TGTGCCAGCAGTGAATCGCAGATGAACACTGAAGCTTTCTTT
CDR3aa: CASSESQMNTEAFF

abundance: few
d_gene: TRBD1
j_gene: TRBJ2-7
v_gene: TRBV6-5
CDR3nt: TGTGCCAGCAGCAGCACCGGGACAGGATCCTACGAGCAGTACTTC
CDR3aa: CASSSTGTGSYEQYF

abundance: NA
d_gene: NA
j_gene: TRBJ1-1
v_gene: TRBV2
CDR3nt: TGTGCCAGCAGTGGCGGGACCTCCCTGTACACTGAAGCTTTCTTT
CDR3aa: CASSGGTSLYTEAFF

abundance: NA
d_gene: NA
j_gene: TRBJ1-2
v_gene: TRBV29-1
CDR3nt: TGCAGCGCCCCGACAGGCTATGGCTACACCTTC
CDR3aa: CSAPTGYGYTF

abundance: NA
d_gene: TRBD1
j_gene: TRBJ1-4
v_gene: TRBV7-2
CDR3nt: TGTGCCAGCAGCTTCGCAGGGGGCGGAGATGAAAAACTGTTTTTT
CDR3aa: CASSFAGGGDEKLFF

abundance: NA
d_gene: NA
j_gene: TRBJ2-7
v_gene: TRBV28
CDR3nt: TGTGCCAGCACCCCGATGGGTCAGTCGCGGGAGCAGTACTTC
CDR3aa: CASTPMGQSREQYF

abundance: NA
d_gene: NA
j_gene: TRBJ1-2
v_gene: TRBV6-8
CDR3nt: TGTGCCAGCGGCCCGAGAGGAGGCTACACCTTC
CDR3aa: CASGPRGGYTF

abundance: once
d_gene: TRBD1
j_gene: TRBJ1-1
v_gene: TRBV27
CDR3nt: TGTGCCAGCAGGGAAGGGGGCAGAGCTTTCTTT
CDR3aa: CASREGGRAFF

abundance: NA
d_gene: TRBD1
j_gene: TRBJ1-3
v_gene: TRBV30
CDR3nt: TGTGCCTGGGGCAGGACAGGGGAGGGAAACACCATATATTTT
CDR3aa: CAWGRTGEGNTIYF